A single sample is the source of the 27 T cell receptor beta chains below, sequenced in a study of blood T cell repertoires in COVID-19 (dated by TCRdb to 2018 to 2020). The library was generated by the immunoSEQ multiplex PCR assay. The source is immuneACCESS, and TCRdb retained only in-frame sequences with V and J called. Part of the clones is not carried over; for the studies checked, unresolved V genes explain less than half of this, and the remainder is unexplained. Across this sample there are roughly 140,000 clones, with approximately 83% seen only once. Together, the top ten hold around 8% of the sample. The sample was peripheral blood. The receptors were gathered from a human donor in a cohort sampled during active COVID-19.

This clone was counted a single time. The chain has TRBV5-1 and TRBJ1-4; weak D call: TRBD1 (6 bases). The CDR3 totals 15 residues. V shed 0 bases and J shed 8 bases, with 14 bases lying between them. CDR1 is SGHRS and CDR2 is YFSETQ in the germline V gene. CDR3 protein: CASSLVGGRREKLFF. The CDR3 nucleotides read TGCGCCAGCAGCTTGGTTGGGGGCAGGAGAGAAAAACTGTTTTTT.

This clone was observed a single time. The genes are TRBV29-1 and TRBJ2-7; D is unresolved. The CDR3 has 12 amino acids. Germline lookup yields CDR1 SQVTM and CDR2 ANQGSEA. Trimming took off 4 bases at V and 3 bases at J, with 10 bases between the two ends. As DNA, the CDR3 is TGCAGCGTTGTCGGTCCGGTCTACGAGCAGTACTTC. This sequence encodes CSVVGPVYEQYF.

The count of this clone is one. J is TRBJ2-7 and V is TRBV7-3, with D maybe TRBD2 (7 bases). Germline lookup yields CDR1 SGHTA and CDR2 FQGTGA. The CDR3 totals 18 residues. Trimming removed 0 bases from V and 2 bases from J, with 20 bases in between. This CDR3 is CASSLTHRGAFFPYEQYF. The CDR3, as DNA: TGTGCCAGCAGCTTAACGCATCGGGGGGCTTTCTTTCCCTACGAGCAGTACTTC. The whole variable domain, filled in from reference TRBV7-3 and TRBJ2-7, reads GAGVSQTPSNKVTEKGKYVELRCDPISGHTALYWYRQSLGQGPEFLIYFQGTGAADDSGLPNDRFFAVRPEGSVSTLKIQRTERGDSAVYLCASSLTHRGAFFPYEQYFGPGTRLTVT.

The chain couples TRBV29-1 to TRBJ1-1; the match to TRBD1 covers 8 bases. The V gene's germline CDR1 is SQVTM and CDR2 ANQGSEA. The J segment lost 10 bases and the V segment lost 5 bases, leaving 9 bases of the junction unmatched. This CDR3 comprises 12 residues. The CDR3: CSVKGQAGGAFF. CDR3 nucleotide sequence: TGCAGCGTTAAGGGACAGGCCGGGGGAGCTTTCTTT.

This chain joins TRBV6-1 and TRBJ2-6; TRBD1 is a possible D gene (7 bases). CDR3 length equals 18 residues. V shed 1 base and J shed 2 bases, with 15 bases lying between them. CDR1 and CDR2 from the germline V gene are MNHNS and SASEGT. In nucleotides, the CDR3 is TGTGCCAGCAGTGAAGTGCAGGGGGGCGGCCCTGGGGCCAACGTCCTGACTTTC. Protein sequence: CASSEVQGGGPGANVLTF.

This rearrangement joins TRBV6-5 to TRBJ2-2; the match to TRBD2 covers 9 bases. The trim removed 7 bases at V and 1 base at J, leaving 1 base unmatched. The CDR3 contains 14 residues. Germline V lookup: CDR1 MNHEY, CDR2 SVGAGI. CDR3: CASTSGVNTGELFF. In DNA form, the CDR3 reads TGTGCCAGCACTAGCGGGGTGAACACCGGGGAGCTGTTTTTT.

V gene TRBV5-5 combines with J gene TRBJ2-7; the match to TRBD1 covers 8 bases. CDR3 size: 12 residues. The germline V gene has CDR1 SGHKS and CDR2 YYEKEE (reference sequence). Germline trimming cut 4 bases from V and 6 bases from J; bases unmatched to any gene: 3. The CDR3 DNA sequence: TGTGCCAGCAGCAGGACAGGGAGCGAGCAGTACTTC. Protein product: CASSRTGSEQYF.

V gene TRBV25-1 combines with J gene TRBJ2-2; D uncertain. V was trimmed by 3 bases and J by 6 bases, leaving 8 bases between them. The CDR3 runs 13 residues. Germline V gives CDR1 MGHDK, CDR2 SYGVNS. The DNA of the CDR3 is TGTGCCAGCAGTGAGATTGGGCCCGGGGAGCTGTTTTTT. Amino acid sequence: CASSEIGPGELFF.

The CDR3 region is CASSRVPTGGNTIYF. The CDR3, as DNA: TGTGCCAGCAGCCGAGTTCCGACGGGGGGAAACACCATATATTTT. The genes are TRBV5-6 and TRBJ1-3, with D unresolved. V was trimmed by 4 bases and J by 4 bases, leaving 15 bases between them. CDR1 and CDR2 (germline): SGHDT, YYEEEE. The CDR3 spans 15 residues.

This clone came up a few times. This chain uses TRBV7-6 with TRBJ1-1, with a weak D call TRBD1 (5 bases). V was clipped by 1 base and J by 6 bases, with 9 bases between them. Germline CDR1 and CDR2: SGHVS and FNYEAQ. This CDR3 spans 13 amino acids. The DNA of the CDR3 is TGTGCCAGCAGCTTAGGGTCGGGGGCTGAAGCTTTCTTT. Protein product: CASSLGSGAEAFF.

V and J are TRBV6-2 or TRBV6-3 and TRBJ1-5; no clear D. Trimming pared 5 bases from V and 1 base from J, leaving 21 bases between. This CDR3 is built from 18 residues. The germline V gene has CDR1 MNHEY and CDR2 SVGEGT. The CDR3 reads CASSPLGAPGISNQPQHF. CDR3 DNA: TGTGCCAGCAGTCCATTAGGAGCACCCGGGATAAGCAATCAGCCCCAGCATTTT.

The J gene is TRBJ1-5, the V gene TRBV6-6; 9 bases map to TRBD1. Looked up from germline, CDR1 is MNHNY and CDR2 is SVGAGI (reference sequence). V shed 5 bases and J 7 bases; nucleotides not matched to a gene: 15. The CDR3 length is 17 residues. The CDR3 region has the DNA TGTGCCAGCAGTCCTTCGGGACAGGGCCCTATCTGGCAGCCCCAGCATTTT. Protein product: CASSPSGQGPIWQPQHF.

The J gene is TRBJ2-1, the V gene TRBV3-1 (or the pseudogene TRBV3-2); 7 bases agree with TRBD1. The CDR3 is 16 residues long. Losses at the gene ends were 5 bases for V and 1 base for J; bases not matched to a gene: 8. Germline assignment: CDR1 LGHDT and CDR2 YNNKEL (reference sequence). CDR3: CASSAGGVESYNEQFF. For the CDR3, the DNA is TGTGCCAGCAGCGCAGGGGGAGTAGAATCCTACAATGAGCAGTTCTTC.

The chain recombines TRBV6-5 with TRBJ1-1; no definite D call. Germline CDR1 is MNHEY and CDR2 is SVGAGI. The CDR3 has 14 residues. The V end was cut by 7 bases, the J end by 1 base, with 13 bases between. The CDR3 DNA reads TGTGCCAGCAACCCGGGGAACAAGAACACTGAAGCTTTCTTT. Protein sequence: CASNPGNKNTEAFF.

The chain combines TRBV7-2 with TRBJ1-2; D is perhaps TRBD1 (6 bases). The V gene lost 3 bases and the J gene lost 3 bases, with 17 bases spanning the gap. Looked up from germline, CDR1 is SGHTA and CDR2 is FQGNSA. The CDR3 covers 16 residues. CDR3 nucleotide sequence: TGTGCCAGCAGCTTGACCACAGGGCGATGGGACTATGGCTACACCTTC. Translation: CASSLTTGRWDYGYTF. The full variable domain, its missing parts supplied by reference TRBV7-2 and TRBJ1-2, is GAGVSQSPSNKVTEKGKDVELRCDPISGHTALYWYRQSLGQGLEFLIYFQGNSAPDKSGLPSDRFSAERTGGSVSTLTIQRTQQEDSAVYLCASSLTTGRWDYGYTFGSGTRLTVV.

This clone is a singleton in its sample. This sequence joins TRBV19 and TRBJ1-6; D is unclear. Trimming pared 3 bases from V and 7 bases from J, leaving 10 bases between. Germline CDR1 is LNHDA and CDR2 is SQIVND (reference sequence). The CDR3 consists of 14 residues. The CDR3 DNA reads as TGTGCCAGTAGTATTGGGCAGCTAAATTCACCCCTCCACTTT. Protein sequence: CASSIGQLNSPLHF. Variable domain in full (rest from reference TRBV19 and TRBJ1-6): DGGITQSPKYLFRKEGQNVTLSCEQNLNHDAMYWYRQDPGQGLRLIYYSQIVNDFQKGDIAEGYSVSREKKESFPLTVTSAQKNPTAFYLCASSIGQLNSPLHFGNGTRLTVT.

The V and J genes are TRBV5-8 and TRBJ2-3; 11 positions agree with TRBD1. Germline assignment: CDR1 SGHTS and CDR2 YDEGEE. The CDR3 loop spans 16 amino acids. With V trimmed by 7 bases and J by 2 bases, 9 bases remained unmatched. The CDR3 DNA follows: TGTGCCAGCCCCACGGGGACAGGGGGATTCACAGATACGCAGTATTTT. Translated: CASPTGTGGFTDTQYF. The whole variable domain, remainder taken from reference TRBV5-8 and TRBJ2-3, is EAGVTQSPTHLIKTRGQQATLRCSPISGHTSVYWYQQALGLGLQFLLWYDEGEERNRGNFPPRFSGRQFPNYSSELNVNALELEDSALYLCASPTGTGGFTDTQYFGPGTRLTVL.

The V gene is TRBV19, the J gene TRBJ2-7; TRBD1 might be the D (5 bases). The length of the CDR3 is 11 residues. The V gene's germline CDR1 is LNHDA and CDR2 SQIVND (reference sequence). Trimming left V 6 bases short and J 7 bases short, with 10 bases between. CDR3: CASSLRQEQYF. The CDR3 nucleotides read TGTGCCAGTAGCCTCCGACAGGAGCAGTACTTC.

This clone was found once. The chain links TRBV7-9 to TRBJ1-1; D unclear. The CDR3 covers 12 residues. Germline CDR1 is SEHNR and CDR2 is FQNEAQ (reference sequence). V was trimmed by 8 bases and J by 4 bases, leaving 11 bases between them. As DNA, the CDR3 is TGTGCCAGCGGGAGGGTGGGCACTGAAGCTTTCTTT. As protein: CASGRVGTEAFF.

The J gene is TRBJ1-6, the V gene TRBV7-6, with 7 positions matching TRBD1. The CDR3 consists of 15 residues. V trimming: 1 base; J trimming: 6 bases; junction bases outside the gene matches: 3. Germline values: CDR1 SGHVS, CDR2 FNYEAQ. CDR3 sequence: CASSLDQGGNSPLHF. The CDR3, as DNA: TGTGCCAGCAGCTTAGATCAGGGGGGTAATTCACCCCTCCACTTT.

The chain links TRBV14 to TRBJ2-1, with 10 bases lining up with TRBD1. The CDR3 length is 16 residues. The J segment lost 10 bases and the V segment lost 0 bases, leaving 9 bases of the junction unmatched. Germline CDR1 SGHDN, CDR2 FVKESK. The CDR3 loop is CASSQDRGQGGREQFF. The DNA for the CDR3 is TGTGCCAGCAGCCAAGATCGTGGACAGGGGGGGAGGGAGCAGTTCTTC.

This clone was found once. The chain uses TRBV29-1 and TRBJ2-1; no clear D gene. The CDR3 runs to 12 residues. Between the trimmed V and J ends, which lost 4 bases and 3 bases, there was a span of 7 bases. Germline V CDR1 and CDR2: SQVTM, ANQGSEA. The CDR3 sequence: CSVAELYNEQFF. The CDR3 DNA reads TGCAGCGTTGCAGAACTCTACAATGAGCAGTTCTTC.

V and J are TRBV7-6 and TRBJ1-3, with unresolved D. Germline CDR1 reads SGHVS; CDR2 reads FNYEAQ. Trimming cost V 0 bases and J 0 bases, with 9 bases left between them. CDR3 length: 16 residues. The CDR3 region has the DNA TGTGCCAGCAGCTTAGCCCCCACGAGCTCTGGAAACACCATATATTTT. This gives the protein CASSLAPTSSGNTIYF.

The chain recombines TRBV18 with TRBJ2-3, with D hard to call. The germline gives CDR1 KGHSH, CDR2 LQKENI. CDR3 length: 16 residues. V gave up 6 bases and J gave up 0 bases, with 16 bases separating them. In DNA form, the CDR3 reads TGTGCCAGCTCCCCCACCGTAGGCAGGAGCACAGATACGCAGTATTTT. This encodes CASSPTVGRSTDTQYF.

The chain uses TRBV27 and TRBJ1-2; 7 bases agree with TRBD1. The V gene end was trimmed by 6 bases and the J gene end by 4 bases; junction bases not matched to a gene: 8. The CDR3 extends over 14 amino acids. Germline V gene lookup returns CDR1 MNHEY and CDR2 SMNVEV (reference sequence). CDR3 residues: CASRDSGTAYGYTF. DNA of the CDR3: TGTGCCAGCAGAGATTCCGGGACAGCCTATGGCTACACCTTC.

The chain uses TRBV10-1 and TRBJ2-3, with D possibly TRBD1 on 6 matching bases. Germline V gives CDR1 WNHNN, CDR2 SYGVQD (reference sequence). This CDR3 contains 11 residues. V dropped 5 bases and J dropped 10 bases, with 10 bases sitting between them. DNA for the CDR3: TGCGCCAGCAGTATCCAGGGGTCGCAGTATTTT. It translates to CASSIQGSQYF.

The rearrangement uses TRBV6-5 and TRBJ2-6; D perhaps matches TRBD1 (5 bases). Germline V gives CDR1 MNHEY, CDR2 SVGAGI. The CDR3 has 14 amino acids. V was cut by 9 bases and J by 0 bases, with 9 bases left in between. CDR3 amino acids: CASGAPSGANVLTF. The CDR3 DNA follows: TGTGCCAGTGGGGCCCCCTCTGGGGCCAACGTCCTGACTTTC.